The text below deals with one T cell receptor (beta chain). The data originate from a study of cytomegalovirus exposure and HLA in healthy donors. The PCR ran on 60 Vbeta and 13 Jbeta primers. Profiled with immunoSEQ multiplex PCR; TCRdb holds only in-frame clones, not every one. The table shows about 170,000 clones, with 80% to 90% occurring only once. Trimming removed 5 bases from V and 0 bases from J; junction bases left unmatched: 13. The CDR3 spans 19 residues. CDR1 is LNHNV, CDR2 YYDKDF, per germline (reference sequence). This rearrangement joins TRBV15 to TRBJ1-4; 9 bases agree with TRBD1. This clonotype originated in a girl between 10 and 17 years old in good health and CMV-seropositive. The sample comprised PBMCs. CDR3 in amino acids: CATSGTGTGLIATNEKLFF. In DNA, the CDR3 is TGTGCCACCAGCGGAACTGGGACAGGGTTGATCGCAACTAATGAAAAACTGTTTTTT.